A single sample is the source of the 26 T cell receptor beta chains below, sequenced in a study of T cell changes during pregnancy in multiple sclerosis. Clones were sequenced by immunoSEQ multiplex PCR, and TCRdb holds only the in-frame ones, with some missing. The table shows about 57,000 clones, with 75% to 95% occurring only once. Sequencing used peripheral blood, obtained after pregnancy. Receptor source: a female donor in good health, enrolled as a control in a pregnancy study.

The chain combines TRBV6-6 with TRBJ2-7; D is uncertain. Germline assignment: CDR1 MNHNY and CDR2 SVGAGI (reference sequence). Deletions cut 5 bases from V and 2 bases from J, with 10 bases between. This CDR3 is built from 13 residues. The CDR3 DNA sequence: TGTGCCAGCAGTAATGAGGATGCCTACGAGCAGTACTTC. It codes for CASSNEDAYEQYF.

This chain connects TRBV5-1 to TRBJ2-3; TRBD2 aligns across 11 bases. Germline-derived CDR1 and CDR2 are SGHRS and YFSETQ. This CDR3 has 17 residues. V dropped 0 bases and J dropped 5; count of bases not matched to a gene: 8. CDR3 in DNA: TGCGCCAGCAGCTTGGCCATAGCGGGGGGGCAGGTAGATACGCAGTATTTT. Amino acid sequence: CASSLAIAGGQVDTQYF.

The rearrangement joins TRBV7-2 to TRBJ2-3; 8 nucleotides line up with TRBD2. This CDR3 has 14 residues. The J segment lost 1 base and the V segment lost 3 bases, leaving 0 bases of the junction unmatched. Germline CDR1 reads SGHTA; CDR2 reads FQGNSA. The CDR3 DNA is TGTGCCAGCAGCTTGACTAGCGGCACAGATACGCAGTATTTT. Protein product: CASSLTSGTDTQYF.

Note on this clone: Germline is not matched at one junction end, which may reflect a read error. The chain is built from TRBV7-2 and TRBJ2-5, with 11 positions matching TRBD2. Looked up from germline, CDR1 is SGHTA and CDR2 is FQGNSA. There are 13 residues in the CDR3. The CDR3 sequence is CASSLGTSGVGHF. The CDR3 DNA is TGTGCCAGCAGCCTCGGGACTAGCGGAGTCGGGCACTTC.

The chain recombines TRBV7-2 with TRBJ2-2; 8 nucleotides line up with TRBD2. Germline CDR1 and CDR2: SGHTA and FQGNSA. J was trimmed by 4 bases and V by 5 bases; bases with no gene match: 9. The CDR3 is made up of 16 amino acids. CDR3 loop: CASSRPGGGITGELFF. CDR3 DNA sequence: TGTGCCAGCAGCCGCCCAGGCGGGGGGATCACCGGGGAGCTGTTTTTT. The variable domain in full, completed from reference TRBV7-2 and TRBJ2-2, reads GAGVSQSPSNKVTEKGKDVELRCDPISGHTALYWYRQSLGQGLEFLIYFQGNSAPDKSGLPSDRFSAERTGGSVSTLTIQRTQQEDSAVYLCASSRPGGGITGELFFGEGSRLTVL.

The count of this clone is one. The chain is built from TRBV6-6 and TRBJ2-5, with 13 bases that match TRBD2. V shed 6 bases and J 4 bases; nucleotides not matched to a gene: 2. The CDR3 length is 14 residues. CDR1 is MNHNY and CDR2 is SVGAGI in the germline V gene (reference sequence). The CDR3 DNA sequence: TGTGCCAGCAGCGGACTAGCGGGGGCAGAGACCCAGTACTTC. This sequence encodes CASSGLAGAETQYF.

The rearrangement links TRBV6-5 to TRBJ1-1; D possibly corresponds to TRBD1 (5 bases). Trimming took off 4 bases at V and 0 bases at J, with 15 bases between the two ends. CDR1 is MNHEY and CDR2 is SVGAGI in the germline V gene. The CDR3 has 16 residues. In DNA form, the CDR3 reads TGTGCCAGCAGTTCTCCCGGAACAGGCATGAACACTGAAGCTTTCTTT. Translating gives CASSSPGTGMNTEAFF.

The genes are TRBV5-1 and TRBJ1-5; 9 nucleotides line up with TRBD1. The CDR3 is made up of 16 amino acids. The V and J ends lost 1 base and 8 bases, in that order; junction bases with no gene match: 10. CDR1 and CDR2 (germline): SGHRS, YFSETQ. CDR3 DNA sequence: TGCGCCAGCAGCTTGACCCCGACAGGGGGGGGAAAGCCCCAGCATTTT. Translated: CASSLTPTGGGKPQHF.

CDR3 region: CASSLDRGHEQYF. Here the CDR3 DNA reads TGTGCCAGCAGCTTGGACAGGGGCCACGAGCAGTACTTC. V gene TRBV5-4 combines with J gene TRBJ2-7; 7 bases match TRBD1. The ends lost 0 bases at V and 5 bases at J; junction bases unmatched: 2. The V gene's germline CDR1 is SGHNT and CDR2 YYREEE (reference sequence). The CDR3 is made up of 13 amino acids. Full variable domain (remainder filled in from reference TRBV5-4 and TRBJ2-7): ETGVTQSPTHLIKTRGQQVTLRCSSQSGHNTVSWYQQALGQGPQFIFQYYREEENGRGNFPPRFSGLQFPNYSSELNVNALELDDSALYLCASSLDRGHEQYFGPGTRLTVT.

The chain combines TRBV7-9 with TRBJ2-7, with a tentative D call TRBD1 (5 bases). The CDR3 consists of 14 residues. Trimming took 0 bases from V and 4 from J, leaving 10 bases between them. Germline-derived CDR1 and CDR2 are SEHNR and FQNEAQ (reference sequence). As DNA, the CDR3 is TGTGCCAGCAGCTTAGCAGGGGTGGTTTACGAGCAGTACTTC. Protein product: CASSLAGVVYEQYF.

The chain recombines TRBV27 with TRBJ2-7; tentative D call: TRBD2 (5 bases). Germline V lookup: CDR1 MNHEY, CDR2 SMNVEV (reference sequence). CDR3 length: 13 amino acids. V was cut by 3 bases and J by 5 bases, with 11 bases left in between. CDR3 sequence: CASSLSGINEQYF. Written as DNA, the CDR3 is TGTGCCAGCAGTTTGTCGGGGATCAACGAGCAGTACTTC.

This chain uses TRBV19 with TRBJ2-1; 10 positions match TRBD2. Germline V lookup: CDR1 LNHDA, CDR2 SQIVND (reference sequence). This CDR3 comprises 16 residues. V was clipped by 3 bases and J by 9 bases; unmatched bases: 11. CDR3 nucleotides: TGTGCCAGTAGTATTAGGTCTAGCGGGAGAGGGAGTGAGCAGTTCTTC. Amino acid sequence: CASSIRSSGRGSEQFF.

J is TRBJ2-5 and V is TRBV30, with D possibly matching TRBD1 (6 bases). Germline V CDR1 and CDR2: GTSNPN, SVGIG (reference sequence). This CDR3 spans 12 amino acids. V gave up 2 bases and J gave up 9 bases, with 13 bases separating them. The CDR3 DNA follows: TGTGCCTGGAGTCAGACCGAGGGGGCCCAGTACTTC. Encoded protein: CAWSQTEGAQYF.

The chain recombines TRBV4-3 with TRBJ2-7; 8 nucleotides align to TRBD2. Germline V gene data show CDR1 as LGHNA and CDR2 as YSLEER. CDR3 length: 14 residues. Unmatched junction bases numbered 4, after V lost 4 bases and J lost 2 bases. Written as DNA, the CDR3 is TGCGCCAGCAGCCCTCGGGAGGGGGCCTACGAGCAGTACTTC. Amino acid sequence: CASSPREGAYEQYF.

The chain carries TRBV28 and TRBJ1-1; D is possibly TRBD1 (5 bases). With 5 bases removed from V and 1 base from J, the gap between germline ends came to 14 bases. Germline assignment: CDR1 MDHEN and CDR2 SYDVKM. The CDR3 length is 15 residues. The CDR3 loop is CASSPPRARNTEAFF. The CDR3, as DNA: TGTGCCAGCAGTCCACCCAGGGCACGGAACACTGAAGCTTTCTTT. The full variable domain, in which reference TRBV28 and TRBJ1-1 provide the parts outside the CDR3, is DVKVTQSSRYLVKRTGEKVFLECVQDMDHENMFWYRQDPGLGLRLIYFSYDVKMKEKGDIPEGYSVSREKKERFSLILESASTNQTSMYLCASSPPRARNTEAFFGQGTRLTVV.

V and J are TRBV28 and TRBJ1-1; a possible D gene is TRBD1 (6 bases). Germline lookup yields CDR1 MDHEN and CDR2 SYDVKM. The CDR3 loop spans 15 amino acids. The V gene lost 1 base and the J gene lost 1 base, with 10 bases spanning the gap. CDR3 loop: CASSLLGAENTEAFF. CDR3 nucleotides: TGTGCCAGCAGTTTATTGGGGGCCGAGAACACTGAAGCTTTCTTT.

The chain recombines TRBV7-8 with TRBJ2-5, with 12 bases fitting TRBD2. Judging by the DNA end, TRBJ2-7 fits better; the J call may be wrong. Germline CDR1 is SGHVS and CDR2 is FQNEAQ. The CDR3 extends over 15 amino acids. The CDR3 sequence is CASSFGLAGPYEQYF. DNA of the CDR3: TGTGCCAGCAGCTTTGGACTAGCGGGACCCTACGAGCAGTACTTC.

The chain links TRBV15 to TRBJ1-1; the D is unclear. The CDR3 sequence is 13 residues long. Trimming cost V 0 bases and J 6 bases, with 8 bases left between them. The germline gives CDR1 LNHNV, CDR2 YYDKDF (reference sequence). As DNA, the CDR3 is TGTGCCACCAGCAGAGAGTCCGCGGCTGAAGCTTTCTTT. It codes for CATSRESAAEAFF.

J is TRBJ2-7 and V is TRBV5-5, with 10 bases identical to TRBD2. There are 15 residues in the CDR3. The germline V gene has CDR1 SGHKS and CDR2 YYEKEE (reference sequence). Losses at the gene ends were 4 bases for V and 2 bases for J; bases not matched to a gene: 6. CDR3 coding DNA: TGTGCCAGCAGCAACCTAGCGGGAGAGACCTACGAGCAGTACTTC. It translates to CASSNLAGETYEQYF.

Concerning this clone: This CDR3 is also generated by other DNA sequences in the sample. The chain combines TRBV7-2 with TRBJ2-7; TRBD2 aligns across 9 bases. The germline V gene encodes CDR1 SGHTA and CDR2 FQGNSA. Trimming took 1 base from V and 3 from J; bases not matched to a gene: 4. The CDR3 is 15 amino acids. The CDR3 loop is CASSLVGSGSYEQYF. CDR3 nucleotide sequence: TGTGCCAGCAGCTTAGTGGGTAGCGGGAGCTACGAGCAGTACTTC.

J is TRBJ2-3 and V is TRBV18; D uncertain. V gave up 2 bases and J gave up 3 bases, with 9 bases separating them. The CDR3 runs 14 residues. Germline V gene data show CDR1 as KGHSH and CDR2 as LQKENI. The DNA for the CDR3 is TGTGCCAGCTCACCAGCCCTAGGAACAGATACGCAGTATTTT. Residues: CASSPALGTDTQYF.

This clone was counted once. The J gene is TRBJ2-1, the V gene TRBV10-3; no clear D. From germline, CDR1 is ENHRY and CDR2 SYGVKD. With 8 bases removed from V and 6 bases from J, the gap between germline ends came to 8 bases. The CDR3 extends over 11 amino acids. CDR3 DNA: TGTGCCATCTCCATCGGCAATGAGCAGTTCTTC. Translated, it gives CAISIGNEQFF.

The chain combines TRBV5-1 with TRBJ2-3; D is possibly TRBD2 (5 bases). CDR3 length: 15 amino acids. Germline V lookup: CDR1 SGHRS, CDR2 YFSETQ. V shed 0 bases and J shed 7 bases, with 15 bases lying between them. CDR3 in DNA: TGCGCCAGCAGCTTGGGGGGAGAGCCGTCTCATACGCAGTATTTT. As protein: CASSLGGEPSHTQYF.

This chain links TRBV6-6 with TRBJ1-1; D is unresolved. V lost 0 bases and J lost 1, with 6 bases in between. The CDR3 loop spans 14 amino acids. CDR1 and CDR2 from the germline V gene are MNHNY and SVGAGI (reference sequence). The DNA of the CDR3 is TGTGCCAGCAGTTACTCATGGCAGAACACTGAAGCTTTCTTT. This sequence encodes CASSYSWQNTEAFF.

V usage is TRBV18 and J usage is TRBJ2-1, with TRBD2 identical over 7 bases. V lost 0 bases to trimming and J lost 7 bases; unmatched junction nucleotides: 6. Germline CDR1 is KGHSH and CDR2 is LQKENI. The CDR3 has 15 amino acids. The CDR3 DNA sequence: TGTGCCAGCTCACCACCGGCGGGGGTAATAAATGAGCAGTTCTTC. As protein: CASSPPAGVINEQFF. Variable domain in full (rest from reference TRBV18 and TRBJ2-1): NAGVMQNPRHLVRRRGQEARLRCSPMKGHSHVYWYRQLPEEGLKFMVYLQKENIIDESGMPKERFSAEFPKEGPSILRIQQVVRGDSAAYFCASSPPAGVINEQFFGPGTRLTVL.

This chain uses TRBV30 with TRBJ2-7, with D perhaps TRBD1 (6 bases). V lost 0 bases and J lost 7, with 19 bases in between. The CDR3 has 15 residues. Germline assignment: CDR1 GTSNPN and CDR2 SVGIG (reference sequence). The CDR3 sequence is CAWSVRLGAVLEQYF. CDR3 sequence (DNA): TGTGCCTGGAGTGTACGTCTGGGGGCGGTTTTGGAGCAGTACTTC. The variable domain in full, completed from reference TRBV30 and TRBJ2-7, reads SQTIHQWPATLVQPVGSPLSLECTVEGTSNPNLYWYRQAAGRGLQLLFYSVGIGQISSEVPQNLSASRPQDRQFILSSKKLLLSDSGFYLCAWSVRLGAVLEQYFGPGTRLTVT.